This TCR beta chain is drawn from a study of T cell responses to AZD1222 COVID-19 vaccine. Study-level findings and limits: At baseline, just six AZD1222 recipients tested seropositive.

Germline V CDR1 and CDR2: KGHDR, SFDVKD. CDR3 length equals 17 residues. Trimming pared 4 bases from V and 0 bases from J, leaving 15 bases between. In its sample, this clone was seen once. Its antigen is undetermined. Repertoires were generated with immunoSEQ multiplex PCR, while TCRdb's copy carries only in-frame clones and drops some. The table has approximately 110,000 clones, roughly 90% seen once; the top ten hold 2% to 3%. V is TRBV24-1 and J is TRBJ1-5; weak D call: TRBD1 (6 bases). The receptor comes from an adult in good health. Sequenced material: peripheral blood, taken on day 0 of AZD1222 vaccination. In DNA, the CDR3 is TGTGCCACCAGTGACCCTGGGACATTTCCTAGCAATCAGCCCCAGCATTTT. Amino acid sequence: CATSDPGTFPSNQPQHF.